The next 26 T cell receptor beta chains were all read from a single sample in a study of shared clonotypes between healthy human individuals. Clones were read by immunoSEQ multiplex PCR, and TCRdb kept only the in-frame ones, dropping some. Of roughly 700,000 clones in the sample, 90% were seen once. Specimen: memory CD8+ T cells from PBMCs. Specified subset: CD45RO+ cells pooled with CCR7-negative TemRA cells. The receptors derive from a man aged 18-30 years in good health. Some clones in this sample may be carry-over from other donors' samples.

The J gene is TRBJ2-7, the V gene TRBV11-2; D possibly corresponds to TRBD1 (5 bases). Germline CDR1 is SGHAT and CDR2 is FQNNGV. The CDR3 contains 14 residues. V was cut by 2 bases and J by 7 bases, with 15 bases left in between. CDR3 sequence: CASSLSAGKWEQYF. CDR3 nucleotide sequence: TGTGCCAGCAGCTTATCGGCAGGGAAGTGGGAGCAGTACTTC. The whole variable domain, remainder taken from reference TRBV11-2 and TRBJ2-7, is EAGVAQSPRYKIIEKRQSVAFWCNPISGHATLYWYQQILGQGPKLLIQFQNNGVVDDSQLPKDRFSAERLKGVDSTLKIQPAKLEDSAVYLCASSLSAGKWEQYFGPGTRLTVT.

This chain links TRBV2 with TRBJ2-7, with 9 bases matching TRBD1. The CDR3 consists of 16 residues. Germline loops: CDR1 SNHLY, CDR2 FYNNEI. V lost 3 bases to trimming and J lost 3 bases; unmatched junction nucleotides: 9. CDR3 sequence (DNA): TGTGCCAGCAGTGATCGCCCCCGGGACAGGGACTACGAGCAGTACTTC. Translated: CASSDRPRDRDYEQYF.

The rearrangement joins TRBV11-2 to TRBJ2-7, with a weak D call TRBD2 (5 bases). V lost 1 base, J lost 3 bases, and 10 bases lay in between. The CDR3 is 14 residues long. Germline V lookup: CDR1 SGHAT, CDR2 FQNNGV. The CDR3 DNA reads as TGTGCCAGCAGCTTAGGGAGCGGAAACTACGAGCAGTACTTC. As protein: CASSLGSGNYEQYF.

With respect to this clone: Different DNA sequences within this sample yield the same CDR3. The chain recombines TRBV9 with TRBJ2-7; 10 positions agree with TRBD1. The CDR3 is made up of 13 amino acids. CDR1 is SGDLS, CDR2 YYNGEE, per germline. V lost 2 bases, J lost 5 bases, and 1 base stayed unmatched. This CDR3 is CASSVDRGHEQYF. The CDR3 DNA reads as TGTGCCAGCAGCGTTGACAGGGGGCACGAGCAGTACTTC.

The chain has TRBV28 and TRBJ2-5; 9 bases match TRBD1. Trimming at V came to 7 bases and at J to 2 bases, leaving 17 bases not matched to a gene. Per germline, CDR1 MDHEN and CDR2 SYDVKM. The CDR3 runs to 18 residues. This chain's CDR3 is CASILGQGSPKLQETQYF. For the CDR3, the DNA is TGTGCCAGCATCCTCGGACAGGGGTCACCTAAACTACAAGAGACCCAGTACTTC.

The V gene is TRBV4-3, the J gene TRBJ2-7, with a tentative D call TRBD2 (6 bases). V was shortened by 0 bases and J by 3 bases, with 24 bases between the two germline ends. Germline V gene sequence: CDR1 LGHNA, CDR2 YSLEER. This CDR3 is built from 19 residues. CDR3 sequence (DNA): TGCGCCAGCAGCCAAGAGGCAGCGGTGGGGGAGGAGGGATTCTACGAGCAGTACTTC. It codes for CASSQEAAVGEEGFYEQYF.

The rearrangement joins TRBV7-9 to TRBJ2-5, with a possible D match to TRBD2 (5 bases). CDR3 length: 14 amino acids. CDR1 and CDR2 from the germline V gene are SEHNR and FQNEAQ (reference sequence). The V gene lost 5 bases and the J gene lost 1 base, with 11 bases spanning the gap. For the CDR3, the DNA is TGTGCCAGCAGCGGCGGGCCGTTCCAAGAGACCCAGTACTTC. It encodes CASSGGPFQETQYF.

The J gene is TRBJ1-2, the V gene TRBV5-1; tentative D call: TRBD1 (6 bases). The CDR3 runs 13 residues. V was pared by 9 bases and J by 7 bases, with 19 bases between. CDR1 SGHRS and CDR2 YFSETQ come from the germline V gene. The CDR3 spells CATLDSGGSGYTF. DNA for the CDR3: TGCGCCACCTTAGACAGCGGGGGCTCTGGCTACACCTTC.

This clone occurred once. The rearrangement joins TRBV27 to TRBJ2-7; the D call may be TRBD1 or TRBD2 (6 bases each). The CDR3 runs to 16 residues. Trimming stripped 4 bases from V and 4 bases from J, with 20 bases between. Germline-derived CDR1 and CDR2 are MNHEY and SMNVEV (reference sequence). The CDR3 nucleotides are TGTGCCAGCAGTTCCAGGGGCTTTTTACGGGGGTACGAGCAGTACTTC. This encodes CASSSRGFLRGYEQYF.

This clone was observed a single time. This chain links TRBV5-1 with TRBJ2-1; D tentatively fits TRBD1 or TRBD2 (5 bases each). The CDR3 runs to 15 residues. CDR1 and CDR2 from the germline V gene are SGHRS and YFSETQ. V lost 1 base and J lost 8, with 16 bases in between. CDR3 in amino acids: CASSLSMTLGDEQFF. The DNA of the CDR3 is TGCGCCAGCAGCTTGTCTATGACCTTGGGGGATGAGCAGTTCTTC.

The V gene is TRBV19, the J gene TRBJ2-7; TRBD2 might be the D (5 bases). Germline CDR1 reads LNHDA; CDR2 reads SQIVND (reference sequence). The CDR3 spans 14 residues. Trimming took 5 bases from V and 2 from J, leaving 13 bases between them. CDR3 sequence (DNA): TGTGCCAGTAGTGGCGCGGGCGGGCCCTACGAGCAGTACTTC. It translates to CASSGAGGPYEQYF.

This clone was detected once. Other DNA sequences from this sample encode an identical CDR3 as well. The chain carries TRBV19 and TRBJ2-1; 7 bases align to TRBD1. Germline trimming cut 8 bases from V and 4 bases from J; bases unmatched to any gene: 5. CDR1 is LNHDA, CDR2 SQIVND, per germline (reference sequence). The CDR3 extends over 13 amino acids. CDR3 nucleotide sequence: TGTGCCAGTTCCGGGACAGCGTACAATGAGCAGTTCTTC. It yields the protein CASSGTAYNEQFF.

The chain couples TRBV7-9 to TRBJ1-5; D is possibly TRBD1 (6 bases). This CDR3 has 14 amino acids. Germline CDR1 is SEHNR and CDR2 is FQNEAQ (reference sequence). Trimming stripped 7 bases from V and 1 base from J, with 11 bases between. CDR3 coding DNA: TGTGCCAGCATGGGGGGCGGGAGCAATCAGCCCCAGCATTTT. Its translation: CASMGGGSNQPQHF.

The chain combines TRBV27 with TRBJ2-7; D is perhaps TRBD1 (6 bases). The germline gives CDR1 MNHEY, CDR2 SMNVEV (reference sequence). Trimming took off 5 bases at V and 0 bases at J, with 14 bases between the two ends. The CDR3 is 15 amino acids. The CDR3 nucleotides are TGTGCCAGCAGTCCACCCCAGGGGTCCTCCTACGAGCAGTACTTC. It is translated as CASSPPQGSSYEQYF.

This clone has only one observation. The J gene is TRBJ2-7, the V gene TRBV11-1, with D uncertain. Germline V gene data show CDR1 as SGHAT and CDR2 as FQDESV (reference sequence). This CDR3 spans 14 amino acids. Trimming took off 1 base at V and 1 base at J, with 8 bases between the two ends. The CDR3 reads CASSLVSESYEQYF. The CDR3 coding sequence is TGTGCCAGCAGCTTAGTGAGTGAATCCTACGAGCAGTACTTC.

In regard to this clone: Other DNA sequences in this specimen translate into the identical CDR3. The rearrangement links TRBV20-1 to TRBJ2-7; no clear D gene. Trimming cost V 6 bases and J 5 bases, with 2 bases left between them. The CDR3 is made up of 8 amino acids. Germline V gene lookup returns CDR1 DFQATT and CDR2 SNEGSKA (reference sequence). The CDR3 DNA reads TGCAGTGCCGACGAGCAGTACTTC. It yields the protein CSADEQYF.

The chain employs TRBV15 and TRBJ2-7; TRBD2 matches 9 bases. J gave up 1 base and V 4 bases, and 11 bases lay outside the gene matches. This CDR3 has 17 amino acids. Germline V CDR1 and CDR2: LNHNV, YYDKDF (reference sequence). CDR3 coding DNA: TGTGCCACCAGCACAGCGGGGGCGGGAGGGAGTTCCTACGAGCAGTACTTC. Amino acid sequence: CATSTAGAGGSSYEQYF.

The chain uses TRBV9 and TRBJ2-6; D gene uncertain. The V end lost 3 bases, the J end lost 4 bases, and 11 bases lay between the germline ends. This CDR3 spans 15 amino acids. CDR1 is SGDLS, CDR2 YYNGEE, per germline. The CDR3 here is CASSGAGLGANVLTF. In DNA form, the CDR3 reads TGTGCCAGCAGCGGCGCTGGGTTAGGGGCCAACGTCCTGACTTTC.

This clone was found once. The rearrangement links TRBV7-3 to TRBJ2-2; D is unclear. The CDR3 is made up of 15 amino acids. V lost 1 base and J 0 bases, leaving 6 bases between the germline ends. Germline CDR1 and CDR2: SGHTA and FQGTGA. Here the CDR3 reads CASSLIPSNTGELFF. The CDR3 DNA follows: TGTGCCAGCAGCTTAATACCCTCGAACACCGGGGAGCTGTTTTTT. Filled out from reference TRBV7-3 and TRBJ2-2, the complete variable domain reads GAGVSQTPSNKVTEKGKYVELRCDPISGHTALYWYRQSLGQGPEFLIYFQGTGAADDSGLPNDRFFAVRPEGSVSTLKIQRTERGDSAVYLCASSLIPSNTGELFFGEGSRLTVL.

The chain combines TRBV7-9 with TRBJ2-3, with 8 bases matching TRBD1. The CDR3 has 16 amino acids. With V trimmed by 5 bases and J by 3 bases, 10 bases remained unmatched. CDR1 SEHNR and CDR2 FQNEAQ come from the germline V gene (reference sequence). The CDR3 DNA reads as TGTGCCAGCAGCCCCTCAGGGGGCTTAGGAACAGATACGCAGTATTTT. Protein product: CASSPSGGLGTDTQYF.

The CDR3 protein is CASSDQQGDEQYF. The CDR3, as DNA: TGTGCCAGCAGTGACCAACAGGGGGACGAGCAGTACTTC. The gene calls are TRBV6-4 and TRBJ2-7; 8 bases line up with TRBD1. J was trimmed by 5 bases and V by 2 bases; bases with no gene match: 2. The CDR3 has 13 amino acids. Germline V gene data show CDR1 as MRHNA and CDR2 as SNTAGT.

The rearrangement uses TRBV9 and TRBJ1-4; TRBD1 matches 8 bases. Unmatched junction bases numbered 12, after V lost 3 bases and J lost 5 bases. Germline V lookup: CDR1 SGDLS, CDR2 YYNGEE. The CDR3 is made up of 17 amino acids. Written as DNA, the CDR3 is TGTGCCAGCAGCGCCGGGGGGACAGGCCTAAGAAATGAAAAACTGTTTTTT. It specifies CASSAGGTGLRNEKLFF.

This sequence joins TRBV28 and TRBJ1-4, with a tentative D call TRBD1 (6 bases). V shed 1 base and J shed 7 bases, with 10 bases lying between them. The germline gives CDR1 MDHEN, CDR2 SYDVKM. The CDR3 is 14 amino acids. This CDR3 is CASSLLQGREKLFF. The DNA of the CDR3 is TGTGCCAGCAGTTTATTACAGGGTCGTGAAAAACTGTTTTTT.

The chain employs TRBV9 and TRBJ1-3, with 9 bases aligning to TRBD1. This CDR3 has 15 amino acids. Germline V gene sequence: CDR1 SGDLS, CDR2 YYNGEE. V lost 3 bases, J lost 4 bases, and 5 bases stayed unmatched. The CDR3 bases are TGTGCCAGCAGCGGAGGGACAGGGTTAGGAAACACCATATATTTT. Protein: CASSGGTGLGNTIYF. The full variable domain, completed using reference TRBV9 and TRBJ1-3, is DSGVTQTPKHLITATGQRVTLRCSPRSGDLSVYWYQQSLDQGLQFLIQYYNGEERAKGNILERFSAQQFPDLHSELNLSSLELGDSALYFCASSGGTGLGNTIYFGEGSWLTVV.

The V and J genes are TRBV11-3 and TRBJ2-3; no clear D. The CDR3 covers 13 residues. V dropped 0 bases and J dropped 4 bases, with 5 bases sitting between them. Germline lookup yields CDR1 SGHNT and CDR2 YENEEA. In nucleotides, the CDR3 is TGTGCCAGCAGCTTAGAGGCCCCAGATACGCAGTATTTT. It specifies CASSLEAPDTQYF.

The chain links TRBV11-2 to TRBJ1-4; 9 nucleotides match TRBD1. This CDR3 region has 15 residues. The germline V gene encodes CDR1 SGHAT and CDR2 FQNNGV. V lost 5 bases and J lost 5; bases outside the gene matches: 6. CDR3 region: CASSPRDRVNEKLFF. The CDR3 bases are TGTGCCAGCAGCCCGCGGGACAGGGTAAATGAAAAACTGTTTTTT. Together with reference TRBV11-2 and TRBJ1-4, the CDR3 gives the full variable domain: EAGVAQSPRYKIIEKRQSVAFWCNPISGHATLYWYQQILGQGPKLLIQFQNNGVVDDSQLPKDRFSAERLKGVDSTLKIQPAKLEDSAVYLCASSPRDRVNEKLFFGSGTQLSVL.